The 3 T cell receptor beta chains below come from one sample, sequenced in a study of T cells in Graves' hyperthyroidism and ophthalmopathy. The source material, RNA transcripts, was used to amplify TCR beta CDR3 regions. The HTBI primer set drove a first-round RT-PCR of the TCR CDR3. TCRdb called the multiplex PCR reads again in MiXCR, with one record for every CDR3 protein. The table shows 310,000 or so distinct CDR3 sequences, with about a sixth occurring only once. The sequencing sample was made of blood. Receptors originate from a woman aged 60-75 years with Graves' ophthalmopathy.

This clonotype was recorded at least ten times. This chain connects TRBV4-1 to TRBJ1-2, with a possible D match to TRBD1 (5 bases). Germline CDR1 and CDR2: MGHRA and YSYEKL. The CDR3 contains 12 residues. Trimming stripped 3 bases from V and 7 bases from J, with 9 bases between. CDR3 protein: CASSHGGTGYTF. The CDR3 coding sequence is TGCGCCAGCAGCCATGGGGGGACTGGCTACACCTTC.

The chain carries TRBV12-3 or TRBV12-4 and TRBJ1-1; D gene uncertain. The CDR3 has 13 residues. Trimming left V 3 bases short and J 3 bases short, with 8 bases between. The DNA for the CDR3 is TGTGCCAGCAGTTTTTACGGTGACACTGAAGCTTTCTTT. Its translation: CASSFYGDTEAFF.

This chain uses TRBV7-2 with TRBJ1-6, with D unclear. The V end was cut by 5 bases, the J end by 8 bases, with 13 bases between. There are 14 residues in the CDR3. Looked up from germline, CDR1 is SGHTA and CDR2 is FQGNSA. The CDR3 nucleotides read TGTGCCAGCAGCGCCCAACAGAGTGATTCACCCCTCCACTTT. Its translation: CASSAQQSDSPLHF.